One and the same sample provided the 17 T cell receptor beta chains below, sequenced in a study of blood T cell repertoires in COVID-19. Repertoires were generated with immunoSEQ multiplex PCR, while TCRdb's copy carries only in-frame clones and drops some. The repertoire holds 110,000 to 150,000 clones, with about 88% as singletons. Input material: peripheral blood. The receptors derive from a man between 50 and 59 years old with active or convalescent COVID-19.

The chain employs TRBV12-3 or TRBV12-4 and TRBJ2-7, with D perhaps matching TRBD1 (6 bases). The CDR3 extends over 13 amino acids. V lost 5 bases, J lost 5 bases, and 13 bases lay in between. Here the CDR3 DNA reads TGTGCCAGCAGTCTCGGACAGATCAACGAGCAGTACTTC. This codes for CASSLGQINEQYF.

CDR3 sequence: CASSLEGVSNQPQHF. CDR3 DNA sequence: TGTGCCAGCAGCTTAGAAGGGGTGAGCAATCAGCCCCAGCATTTT. The chain is built from TRBV7-2 and TRBJ1-5; tentatively, D is TRBD1 (5 bases). Germline assignment: CDR1 SGHTA and CDR2 FQGNSA. Trimming removed 1 base at V and 1 base at J, with 8 bases between. This CDR3 spans 15 amino acids.

The chain joins TRBV28 to TRBJ2-5, with a tentative D call TRBD1 (6 bases). The CDR3 consists of 14 residues. Trimming took 5 bases from V and 5 from J, leaving 15 bases between them. Germline loops: CDR1 MDHEN, CDR2 SYDVKM. The CDR3 sequence is CASSRPAGVETQYF. CDR3 sequence (DNA): TGTGCCAGCAGTCGCCCCGCAGGGGTGGAGACCCAGTACTTC.

The chain is built from TRBV5-5 and TRBJ2-7; tentative D call: TRBD2 (5 bases). Trimming took off 0 bases at V and 7 bases at J, with 20 bases between the two ends. The CDR3 has 16 amino acids. Per germline, CDR1 SGHKS and CDR2 YYEKEE (reference sequence). In DNA, the CDR3 is TGTGCCAGCAGCTTGGCCGGGGTCCGTTGGGATCAAGAGCAGTACTTC. It is translated as CASSLAGVRWDQEQYF.

The rearrangement links TRBV7-9 to TRBJ2-7; 7 nucleotides match TRBD2. There are 18 residues in the CDR3. The V segment lost 3 bases and the J segment 2 bases; nucleotides outside the gene matches: 16. Germline CDR1 reads SEHNR; CDR2 reads FQNEAQ (reference sequence). The DNA of the CDR3 is TGTGCCAGCAGCTTCCGTCCTAGCGGCGCCCAATCGGCCTACGAGCAGTACTTC. Its protein is CASSFRPSGAQSAYEQYF. The full variable domain, in which reference TRBV7-9 and TRBJ2-7 provide the parts outside the CDR3, is DTGVSQNPRHKITKRGQNVTFRCDPISEHNRLYWYRQTLGQGPEFLTYFQNEAQLEKSRLLSDRFSAERPKGSFSTLEIQRTEQGDSAMYLCASSFRPSGAQSAYEQYFGPGTRLTVT.

This chain links TRBV7-2 with TRBJ2-5; D may be TRBD2 (6 bases). Germline CDR1 and CDR2: SGHTA and FQGNSA. V was trimmed by 1 base and J by 6 bases, leaving 9 bases between them. The length of the CDR3 is 13 residues. The DNA of the CDR3 is TGTGCCAGCAGCTTAGAAGGGAGGCAGACCCAGTACTTC. Encoded protein: CASSLEGRQTQYF.

The chain links TRBV5-1 to TRBJ2-7; D is uncertain. Trimming took 0 bases from V and 7 from J, leaving 17 bases between them. The CDR3 spans 15 residues. CDR1 is SGHRS and CDR2 is YFSETQ in the germline V gene. The CDR3, as DNA: TGCGCCAGCAGCTTGGGCCTGGTGACAAATCGGGAGCAGTACTTC. It translates to CASSLGLVTNREQYF.

The count of this clone is one. The V gene is TRBV6-5, the J gene TRBJ1-1, with D possibly matching TRBD1 (5 bases). Germline-derived CDR1 and CDR2 are MNHEY and SVGAGI. V was shortened by 2 bases and J by 4 bases, with 8 bases between the two germline ends. The CDR3 is 13 residues long. This CDR3 is CASSYRGSTEAFF. CDR3 nucleotides: TGTGCCAGCAGTTACAGGGGCAGCACTGAAGCTTTCTTT.

The CDR3 DNA sequence: TGTGCCACCAGTGACCACAGGGGCACTGAAGCTTTCTTT. Translation gives CATSDHRGTEAFF. The V call is TRBV24-1, the J call TRBJ1-1; 7 bases are a match to TRBD1. The CDR3 sequence is 13 residues long. CDR1 is KGHDR and CDR2 is SFDVKD in the germline V gene. With V trimmed by 4 bases and J by 4 bases, 2 bases remained unmatched.

The V and J genes are TRBV10-2 and TRBJ2-1; TRBD2 is a possible D gene (6 bases). Trimming pared 4 bases from V and 2 bases from J, leaving 9 bases between. The CDR3 has 14 amino acids. Germline V gene lookup returns CDR1 WSHSY and CDR2 SAAADI. As DNA, the CDR3 is TGCGCCAGCAGTGGTCTAGCGACCTACAATGAGCAGTTCTTC. Encoded protein: CASSGLATYNEQFF.

The V and J genes are TRBV7-9 and TRBJ2-7; 8 bases match TRBD2. Per germline, CDR1 SEHNR and CDR2 FQNEAQ (reference sequence). The CDR3 length is 14 residues. V lost 2 bases to trimming and J lost 6 bases; unmatched junction nucleotides: 6. The CDR3 region has the DNA TGTGCCAGCAGCTTAACAGCGGGAGCGCTCGAGCAGTACTTC. It specifies CASSLTAGALEQYF.

On this clone itself: This sample also contains other DNA sequences that code for the same CDR3. The chain combines TRBV7-3 with TRBJ2-5; 9 bases map to TRBD2. CDR1 is SGHTA, CDR2 FQGTGA, per germline. V was pared by 5 bases and J by 1 base, with 2 bases of the junction left unmatched. CDR3 length: 14 residues. Here the CDR3 DNA reads TGTGCCAGCAGCCTAGCGGGGCCCCAAGAGACCCAGTACTTC. As protein: CASSLAGPQETQYF.

The chain has TRBV13 and TRBJ2-7; 11 bases map to TRBD1. The CDR3 contains 15 residues. The V and J ends lost 5 bases and 4 bases, in that order; junction bases with no gene match: 7. The germline V gene has CDR1 PRHDT and CDR2 FYEKMQ (reference sequence). The CDR3 protein is CASSPRTGGKYEQYF. The CDR3, as DNA: TGTGCCAGCAGCCCACGGACAGGGGGCAAGTACGAGCAGTACTTC.

This clone appeared once. This chain connects TRBV28 to TRBJ1-1; D uncertain. Germline-derived CDR1 and CDR2 are MDHEN and SYDVKM. This CDR3 comprises 14 residues. The V and J ends lost 1 base and 2 bases respectively, with 8 bases between them. The CDR3 spells CASSLYEGNTEAFF. The CDR3 DNA reads TGTGCCAGCAGTTTATATGAGGGAAACACTGAAGCTTTCTTT.

The chain combines TRBV6-9 with TRBJ2-7; a possible D gene is TRBD2 (5 bases). Germline V gene sequence: CDR1 MNHGY, CDR2 SVAAGI. Trimming stripped 0 bases from V and 0 bases from J, with 6 bases between. The CDR3 loop spans 14 amino acids. The CDR3 coding sequence is TGTGCCAGCAGTTATTCGAGGGTCTCCTACGAGCAGTACTTC. Translation: CASSYSRVSYEQYF.

J is TRBJ1-3 and V is TRBV14; 7 bases align to TRBD1. Looked up from germline, CDR1 is SGHDN and CDR2 is FVKESK. The CDR3 contains 13 residues. Trimming cost V 4 bases and J 7 bases; bases outside gene matches: 4. The CDR3 DNA is TGTGCCAGCAGCCCGACGACAGGGAACACCATATATTTT. Translation: CASSPTTGNTIYF.

CDR3 amino acids: CASSTGWSNQPQHF. DNA for the CDR3: TGTGCCAGCAGTACCGGTTGGAGCAATCAGCCCCAGCATTTT. The gene calls are TRBV6-5 and TRBJ1-5; D gene ambiguous. Trimming took off 5 bases at V and 1 base at J, with 9 bases between the two ends. Germline CDR1 is MNHEY and CDR2 is SVGAGI. CDR3 size: 14 residues.